A single sample gave rise to the 29 T cell receptor beta chains below, sequenced in a study of T cells in localized non-small cell lung cancer. Assay used: immunoSEQ multiplex PCR; TCRdb lists only in-frame clones, some missing. The repertoire includes approximately 54,000 clones, approximately 80% of them detected once, and just under 20% sits in the top ten. Sequencing used peripheral blood, obtained before any cancer treatment. These receptors were taken from a female donor over 55 with stage II squamous cell lung carcinoma.

A few counts support this clone. V is TRBV12-5 and J is TRBJ2-7; the match to TRBD1 covers 9 bases. Germline V gene sequence: CDR1 LGHNT, CDR2 FRNRAP. With V trimmed by 8 bases and J by 4 bases, 6 bases remained unmatched. This CDR3 spans 13 amino acids. The CDR3 here is CASSRTGAYEQYF. CDR3 coding DNA: TGTGCTAGTAGCCGGACAGGGGCTTACGAGCAGTACTTC.

CDR3 in amino acids: CASITDRTYEQYF. The CDR3 DNA reads as TGTGCCAGCATAACGGACAGGACCTACGAGCAGTACTTC. The V and J genes are TRBV9 and TRBJ2-7; 7 nucleotides line up with TRBD1. Per the germline V gene, CDR1 is SGDLS and CDR2 is YYNGEE. This CDR3 is built from 13 residues. J lost 2 bases, V lost 6 bases, and 5 bases had no gene match.

This rearrangement joins TRBV7-6 to TRBJ2-2; 11 nucleotides align to TRBD1. J lost 6 bases, V lost 1 base, and 7 bases had no gene match. CDR1 is SGHVS, CDR2 FNYEAQ, per germline. This CDR3 spans 17 amino acids. The CDR3 nucleotides read TGTGCCAGCAGCTTAGTTCCCGGGACAGGGGGTTCCGGGGAGCTGTTTTTT. Residues: CASSLVPGTGGSGELFF.

The chain combines TRBV10-3 with TRBJ2-1; a weak D match, TRBD1 (5 bases). The CDR3 runs 16 residues. V lost 0 bases and J lost 5, with 14 bases in between. Per the germline V gene, CDR1 is ENHRY and CDR2 is SYGVKD. The CDR3 is CAISESAGKFDNEQFF. CDR3 bases: TGTGCCATCAGTGAGTCCGCAGGGAAGTTCGACAATGAGCAGTTCTTC.

V is TRBV6-4 and J is TRBJ2-3; D gene unclear. The germline V and J ends were trimmed by 0 bases and 2 bases, with 6 bases remaining between them. The CDR3 loop spans 14 amino acids. CDR1 and CDR2 from the germline V gene are MRHNA and SNTAGT. CDR3 region: CASSDSHSTDTQYF. The CDR3 region has the DNA TGTGCCAGCAGTGACTCACACTCCACAGATACGCAGTATTTT.

The chain recombines TRBV7-2 with TRBJ2-7; tentatively, D is TRBD1 or TRBD2 (5 bases each). This CDR3 has 13 residues. V shed 6 bases and J shed 6 bases, with 15 bases lying between them. Per germline, CDR1 SGHTA and CDR2 FQGNSA. The CDR3 coding sequence is TGTGCCAGCAGAGGAGCTGGGGGAAGCGAGCAGTACTTC. Its protein product is CASRGAGGSEQYF.

J is TRBJ1-2 and V is TRBV6-6, with D perhaps TRBD1 (6 bases). Germline V CDR1 and CDR2: MNHNY, SVGAGI (reference sequence). V gave up 8 bases and J gave up 0 bases, with 10 bases separating them. This CDR3 is 13 amino acids long. The CDR3 DNA sequence: TGTGCCAGCCGGGGGGCAGCTAACTATGGCTACACCTTC. Its protein is CASRGAANYGYTF.

In nucleotides, the CDR3 is TGTGCCAGCAGCTTAAGGGTGCCACCCTACGAGCAGTACTTC. Its protein product is CASSLRVPPYEQYF. The V gene is TRBV7-3, the J gene TRBJ2-7, with D hard to call. CDR1 is SGHTA and CDR2 is FQGTGA in the germline V gene. Trimming cost V 1 base and J 2 bases, with 9 bases left between them. This CDR3 region has 14 residues.

The chain recombines TRBV5-1 with TRBJ2-1, with TRBD1 identical over 9 bases. Germline values: CDR1 SGHRS, CDR2 YFSETQ. The trim removed 3 bases at V and 1 base at J, leaving 2 bases unmatched. The CDR3 spans 15 residues. The CDR3: CASSSGTGSYNEQFF. As DNA, the CDR3 is TGCGCCAGCAGCTCCGGGACAGGGTCCTACAATGAGCAGTTCTTC.

This sequence joins TRBV6-1 and TRBJ2-5, with 9 bases fitting TRBD2. Germline V gene sequence: CDR1 MNHNS, CDR2 SASEGT. Trimming removed 3 bases from V and 7 bases from J; junction bases left unmatched: 9. The CDR3 is made up of 15 amino acids. The CDR3 region is CASSESSGAPGTQYF. DNA for the CDR3: TGTGCCAGCAGTGAGTCTAGCGGGGCCCCAGGGACCCAGTACTTC.

V is TRBV10-2 and J is TRBJ2-7, with D perhaps TRBD2 (6 bases). V was pared by 6 bases and J by 6 bases, with 21 bases between. Germline CDR1 is WSHSY and CDR2 is SAAADI. This CDR3 is 15 amino acids long. The chain's CDR3 is CASSDPGLPTIEQYF. The CDR3, as DNA: TGCGCCAGCAGCGACCCGGGACTCCCCACCATCGAGCAGTACTTC.

The chain carries TRBV20-1 and TRBJ2-3; no clear D. The germline V gene has CDR1 DFQATT and CDR2 SNEGSKA (reference sequence). The length of the CDR3 is 11 residues. V dropped 5 bases and J dropped 0 bases, with 3 bases sitting between them. The CDR3 DNA follows: TGCAGTGCTCCCAGCACAGATACGCAGTATTTT. Protein product: CSAPSTDTQYF.

The CDR3 DNA reads as TGTGCCAGCAGCTTAACGGTGGAGGGGACACGTAGAAACACTGAAGCTTTCTTT. Its protein product is CASSLTVEGTRRNTEAFF. The chain employs TRBV7-2 and TRBJ1-1; maybe TRBD1 (6 bases). Germline values: CDR1 SGHTA, CDR2 FQGNSA. The V gene lost 2 bases and the J gene lost 2 bases, with 21 bases spanning the gap. The CDR3 is 18 amino acids.

The CDR3 protein is CASSSANGNLYEQYF. In DNA form, the CDR3 reads TGTGCCAGCAGTTCCGCGAACGGGAACCTCTACGAGCAGTACTTC. The chain carries TRBV27 and TRBJ2-7; a weak D match, TRBD2 (5 bases). The CDR3 is made up of 15 amino acids. V lost 4 bases and J lost 3, with 16 bases in between. The V gene's germline CDR1 is MNHEY and CDR2 SMNVEV (reference sequence).

The V gene is TRBV6-6, the J gene TRBJ2-1; D call uncertain. The CDR3 sequence is 13 residues long. Germline-derived CDR1 and CDR2 are MNHNY and SVGAGI (reference sequence). V lost 2 bases and J lost 2, with 4 bases in between. CDR3 nucleotide sequence: TGTGCCAGCAGTTACGACACCTACAATGAGCAGTTCTTC. Translating it yields CASSYDTYNEQFF.

This clone was seen a handful of times. The chain joins TRBV9 to TRBJ1-1; D unresolved. From germline, CDR1 is SGDLS and CDR2 YYNGEE. V was cut by 0 bases and J by 1 base, with 7 bases left in between. The CDR3 is 14 amino acids. The chain's CDR3 is CASSVERANTEAFF. The CDR3 DNA sequence: TGTGCCAGCAGCGTAGAAAGGGCGAACACTGAAGCTTTCTTT.

J is TRBJ1-2 and V is TRBV7-9, with a possible D match to TRBD1 (5 bases). The CDR3 is made up of 15 amino acids. V lost 2 bases, J lost 7 bases, and 17 bases lay in between. The germline gives CDR1 SEHNR, CDR2 FQNEAQ (reference sequence). CDR3 protein: CASSLPQGSAIGYTF. CDR3 in DNA: TGTGCCAGCAGCTTACCCCAGGGTTCTGCGATTGGCTACACCTTC.

The rearrangement uses TRBV6-1 and TRBJ1-2; 7 positions match TRBD1. The CDR3 runs to 15 residues. Germline V lookup: CDR1 MNHNS, CDR2 SASEGT. V shed 2 bases and J 7 bases; nucleotides not matched to a gene: 10. The CDR3 loop is CASSEKGRGDSGYTF. CDR3 bases: TGTGCCAGCAGTGAAAAGGGCAGGGGGGACTCTGGCTACACCTTC.

The chain recombines TRBV14 with TRBJ1-3; D not resolved. The V end was cut by 2 bases, the J end by 4 bases, with 3 bases between. The CDR3 is made up of 12 amino acids. Germline V CDR1 and CDR2: SGHDN, FVKESK. This CDR3 is CASSQSGNTIYF. The CDR3 nucleotides read TGTGCCAGCAGCCAATCAGGAAACACCATATATTTT. Looking up the rest from reference TRBV14 and TRBJ1-3 gives the full variable domain: EAGVTQFPSHSVIEKGQTVTLRCDPISGHDNLYWYRRVMGKEIKFLLHFVKESKQDESGMPNNRFLAERTGGTYSTLKVQPAELEDSGVYFCASSQSGNTIYFGEGSWLTVV.

The CDR3 DNA reads as TGTGCCAGCAATACAGGTGCTGAGACCCAGTACTTC. Protein: CASNTGAETQYF. This rearrangement joins TRBV2 to TRBJ2-5, with TRBD1 as a possible D gene (5 bases). The CDR3 extends over 12 amino acids. The V and J ends lost 7 bases and 5 bases respectively, with 11 bases between them. Germline lookup yields CDR1 SNHLY and CDR2 FYNNEI. Supplemented by reference TRBV2 and TRBJ2-5, the full variable domain reads EPEVTQTPSHQVTQMGQEVILRCVPISNHLYFYWYRQILGQKVEFLVSFYNNEISEKSEIFDDQFSVERPDGSNFTLKIRSTKLEDSAMYFCASNTGAETQYFGPGTRLLVL.

As to this clone: The junction departs from germline at one end; a sequencing error may be responsible. CDR3 sequence: CASSLARTTNMNTEAFF. CDR3 nucleotide sequence: TGTGCTAGCAGCTTAGCGAGGACCACGAACATGAACACTGAAGCTTTCTTT. The J gene is TRBJ1-1, the V gene TRBV7-7; D is uncertain. CDR3 length: 17 residues. CDR1 is SSHAT, CDR2 FNYEAQ, per germline (reference sequence).

This clone has only one observation. The V call is TRBV19, the J call TRBJ2-7; 7 bases match TRBD1. The CDR3 is 13 residues long. Per the germline V gene, CDR1 is LNHDA and CDR2 is SQIVND (reference sequence). After removal of 5 bases from V and 1 base from J, the junction contained 2 bases not matched to a gene. The CDR3 coding sequence is TGTGCCAGTAGTCGACAGGGATCCTACGAGCAGTACTTC. This codes for CASSRQGSYEQYF.

Here the CDR3 DNA reads TGTGCCAGCAGCTTCGGACAGTTGAACACTGAAGCTTTCTTT. As protein: CASSFGQLNTEAFF. V usage is TRBV7-8 and J usage is TRBJ1-1, with D possibly TRBD1 on 6 matching bases. Trimming removed 3 bases from V and 0 bases from J, with 8 bases in between. CDR1 and CDR2 (germline): SGHVS, FQNEAQ. The CDR3 totals 14 residues.

This clone was counted a single time. The V gene is TRBV19, the J gene TRBJ2-7; TRBD1 agrees at 9 bases. This CDR3 has 12 amino acids. Trimming took 8 bases from V and 4 from J; bases not matched to a gene: 3. Germline V gives CDR1 LNHDA, CDR2 SQIVND (reference sequence). The CDR3 DNA is TGTGCCAGTGGGGACAGGGATTACGAGCAGTACTTC. It specifies CASGDRDYEQYF.

The CDR3 sequence is CASSVQGVRNSPLHF. CDR3 sequence (DNA): TGTGCCAGCAGCGTACAGGGGGTGCGGAATTCACCCCTCCACTTT. The chain combines TRBV5-4 with TRBJ1-6, with TRBD1 matching 8 bases. The CDR3 has 15 amino acids. Germline loops: CDR1 SGHNT, CDR2 YYREEE (reference sequence). With 4 bases clipped from V and 7 bases from J, the junction kept 7 bases outside the gene matches.

The chain combines TRBV5-4 with TRBJ1-2; unclear D gene. Trimming cost V 4 bases and J 4 bases, with 17 bases left between them. CDR1 and CDR2 (germline): SGHNT, YYREEE (reference sequence). CDR3 length: 15 residues. The CDR3 loop is CASSLPPDGTYGYTF. For the CDR3, the DNA is TGTGCCAGCAGCCTACCACCGGACGGAACCTATGGCTACACCTTC. The variable domain in full, with the rest retrieved from reference TRBV5-4 and TRBJ1-2, is ETGVTQSPTHLIKTRGQQVTLRCSSQSGHNTVSWYQQALGQGPQFIFQYYREEENGRGNFPPRFSGLQFPNYSSELNVNALELDDSALYLCASSLPPDGTYGYTFGSGTRLTVV.

A single count supports this clone. This chain connects TRBV18 to TRBJ1-1; 8 bases fit TRBD1. Germline CDR1 KGHSH, CDR2 LQKENI. The CDR3 runs to 16 residues. V was clipped by 1 base and J by 5 bases; unmatched bases: 9. CDR3 residues: CASSPRQGARETEAFF. For the CDR3, the DNA is TGTGCCAGCTCACCACGGCAGGGGGCCAGGGAAACTGAAGCTTTCTTT.

The chain has TRBV14 and TRBJ1-2; 10 bases line up with TRBD1. Unmatched junction bases numbered 8, after V lost 0 bases and J lost 4 bases. Germline V gives CDR1 SGHDN, CDR2 FVKESK. The CDR3 totals 17 residues. CDR3 bases: TGTGCCAGCAGCCAAGATCTTGGGACAGGGGTTAGCTATGGCTACACCTTC. It specifies CASSQDLGTGVSYGYTF. The variable domain in full, completed from reference TRBV14 and TRBJ1-2, reads EAGVTQFPSHSVIEKGQTVTLRCDPISGHDNLYWYRRVMGKEIKFLLHFVKESKQDESGMPNNRFLAERTGGTYSTLKVQPAELEDSGVYFCASSQDLGTGVSYGYTFGSGTRLTVV.

The V and J genes are TRBV5-1 and TRBJ2-5, with TRBD2 identical over 10 bases. V was pared by 5 bases and J by 4 bases, with 8 bases of the junction left unmatched. Germline values: CDR1 SGHRS, CDR2 YFSETQ. CDR3 length: 15 residues. CDR3 DNA sequence: TGCGCCAGCAGTTTTAGCGGGGGGCAGGGAGAGACCCAGTACTTC. Translated: CASSFSGGQGETQYF.